This is a list of T cell receptor beta chains from one sample in a study of blood T cells in healthy people across ages. TCRdb re-called the 5' RACE reads through MiXCR, storing one row per CDR3 protein. The table has some 1,800,000 distinct CDR3 sequences, around 40% seen once. Sequencing input: blood. Every receptor here comes from a human donor in good health. CDR3s leave out the opening cysteine and the closing phenylalanine or tryptophan.

v_call	j_call	cdr3_aa
TRBV5-1	TRBJ2-7	ASSLNGHYEQY
TRBV4-1	TRBJ1-5	ASSPGKENQPQH
TRBV7-2	.	ASSFQPSQGETQY
TRBV20-1	.	SAREVHNPTHEQY
TRBV7-8	TRBJ2-1	ASSHWGAYNEQF
TRBV19	TRBJ1-1	ASSTLLGEMNTDAF
TRBV13	.	ASAGQNLTYEQY
TRBV2	TRBJ2-3	ASRGGGNTQY
TRBV24-1	TRBJ2-7	VTSETGTNYEQY
TRBV29-1	TRBJ2-7	SVDQGQGPYEQY
TRBV24-1	TRBJ1-2	ATSEPGRYGYT
TRBV5-5	TRBJ1-5	ASSFQTNNQPQH
TRBV7-2	TRBJ2-5	ASSYGTLRARQY
TRBV24-1	TRBJ2-1	ATSDWAPDNEQF
TRBV7-2	TRBJ2-1	ASSLTGAGSTQF
TRBV2	TRBJ1-2	ASQKTQDRGVGYT
TRBV6-5	TRBJ2-7	ASRSGQKLYEQY
TRBV18	TRBJ1-2	ASSPGGEELYGHT
TRBV12-3/TRBV12-4	TRBJ2-3	ASSLGPTGRTDTQY
TRBV30	TRBJ2-6	AWNPSGANVLT
TRBV7-9	TRBJ1-6	ASERGDGNSPLH
TRBV7-8	TRBJ2-1	ASSSYRLAGDYNEQF
TRBV29-1	TRBJ2-1	SVAEGGGRYNEQF
TRBV7-2	TRBJ1-4	ASGPGQGRGEKLF
TRBV7-2	TRBJ2-3	ASSLQFVGGGSTDTQY
TRBV5-4	TRBJ2-6	ASSPLTLSSGANVLT
TRBV7-9	TRBJ2-5	ASSIQDHSQETQY
TRBV7-2	TRBJ2-5	ASSARGSPETQY
TRBV20-1	TRBJ2-2	SAANPTVLRAGELF
TRBV12-3/TRBV12-4	TRBJ2-7	ASSSLDTRSLYEQY
TRBV29-1	TRBJ2-3	SGRGLATDTQY
TRBV28	TRBJ1-5	ASSFLQGEGQPQH
TRBV12-3/TRBV12-4	TRBJ2-3	ASRANRERTDTQY
TRBV12-3/TRBV12-4	TRBJ2-1	ASRLANEQF
TRBV5-1	TRBJ1-1	ASSLDREPTEAF
TRBV7-2	TRBJ2-3	ASSLANRAGRTDTQY
TRBV24-1	TRBJ2-1	ATSDATGRIYNEQF
TRBV27	TRBJ1-2	ASSRVGGSDYGYT
TRBV6-6	TRBJ2-1	ASSYRTGNYNEQF